Only a few counts were recorded for the clone carrying this T cell receptor beta chain. The target antigen is unknown. CDR1 and CDR2 (germline): MNHNS, SASEGT. Trimming stripped 6 bases from V and 4 bases from J, with 18 bases between. This CDR3 has 15 residues. Cultured CD4+ T cell DNA underwent sequencing with the Oncomine TCR Beta short-read assay. The template was genomic DNA from cultured CD4+ T cells. Using its own MiXCR run on the PCR reads, TCRdb lists one record per CDR3 protein. The table lists about 10,000 distinct CDR3 sequences, over 25% of them singletons. This entry belongs to a study of vaccination and CD4 T cells after COVID-19. For the study at large: Diagnosis preceded the drawing of post-COVID samples by a median approximately 100 days (range 35 to 161). The stimulating agents, overlapping spike peptides, came from SARS-CoV-2, HCoV-NL63, HCoV-OC43 and HCoV-229E.

Treatment here: approximately nine-day PBMC culture with coronavirus spike peptide pools or control peptides (ViraFEST assay). Overall study results and limits: Convalescent patients had 304 of 307 vaccine-specific clones showing spike mono-reactivity.

V and J are TRBV6-1 and TRBJ1-1; D might be TRBD1 (6 bases). Sequences were derived from CD4+ T cells from blood, cultured in vitro, sampled after SARS-CoV-2 vaccination. The TCR comes from a human donor who had recovered from COVID-19. The CDR3 here is CASSRDKGGSTEAFF. CDR3 bases: TGTGCCAGCAGCCGGGATAAAGGGGGGAGCACTGAAGCTTTCTTT.